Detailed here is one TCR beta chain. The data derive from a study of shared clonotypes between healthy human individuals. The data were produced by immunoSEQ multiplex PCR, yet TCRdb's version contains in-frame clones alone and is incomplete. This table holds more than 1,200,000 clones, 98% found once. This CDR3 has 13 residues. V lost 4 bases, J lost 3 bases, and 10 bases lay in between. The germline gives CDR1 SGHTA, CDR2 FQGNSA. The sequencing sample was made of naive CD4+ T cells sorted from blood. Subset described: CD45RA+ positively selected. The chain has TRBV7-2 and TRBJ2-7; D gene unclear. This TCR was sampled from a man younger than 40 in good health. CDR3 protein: CASSSTQHYEQYF. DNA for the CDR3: TGTGCCAGCAGCTCTACCCAGCACTACGAGCAGTACTTC.